Sequencing of this TCR beta chain was carried out in a study of blood T cell repertoires in COVID-19. Background on the study: Donors in the United States, Italy and Spain gave samples during acute or convalescent COVID-19. Sample material is recorded as cDNA or gDNA derived from T cells, B-cell-depleted T cells, or PBMCs.

TCRdb's table, derived via immunoSEQ multiplex PCR, lists solely in-frame clones and lacks some. The table records about 200,000 clones, 82% of them present only once. In germline, CDR1 is SGHTA, CDR2 FQGTGA. This CDR3 spans 15 amino acids. Trimming cost V 2 bases and J 0 bases, with 9 bases left between them. The clonotype was recovered from an elderly woman with COVID-19, enrolled during active disease. Source material: peripheral blood. V is TRBV7-3 and J is TRBJ2-3; weak D call: TRBD1 (6 bases). CDR3 amino acids: CASSLLGGSTDTQYF. The CDR3, as DNA: TGTGCCAGCAGCTTACTAGGGGGTAGCACAGATACGCAGTATTTT.